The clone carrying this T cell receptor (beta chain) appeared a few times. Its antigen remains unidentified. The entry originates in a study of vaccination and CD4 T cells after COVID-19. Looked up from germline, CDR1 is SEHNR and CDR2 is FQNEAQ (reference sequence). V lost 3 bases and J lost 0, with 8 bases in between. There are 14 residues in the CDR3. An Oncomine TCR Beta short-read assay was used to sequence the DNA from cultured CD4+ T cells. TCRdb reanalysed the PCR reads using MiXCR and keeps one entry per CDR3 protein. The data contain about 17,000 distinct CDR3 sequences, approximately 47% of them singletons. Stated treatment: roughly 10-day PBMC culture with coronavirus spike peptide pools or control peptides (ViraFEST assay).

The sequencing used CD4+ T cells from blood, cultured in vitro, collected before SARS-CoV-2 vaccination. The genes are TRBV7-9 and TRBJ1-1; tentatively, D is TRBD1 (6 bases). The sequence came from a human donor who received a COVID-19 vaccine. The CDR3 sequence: CASSFRDMNTEAFF. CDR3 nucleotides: TGTGCCAGCAGCTTCAGGGACATGAACACTGAAGCTTTCTTT.